The rows below give T cell receptor beta chains drawn from one sample of a study of T-cell reconstitution after alpha-beta-depleted transplantation in children. Using its own MiXCR run on the PCR reads, TCRdb lists one record per CDR3 protein. Here the sample spans about 580,000 distinct CDR3 sequences, about 21% being singletons. The starting material was PBMCs, mostly from graft donor cells, obtained 360 days after TCRalphabeta/CD19-depleted stem cell transplant. The receptors here all came from a boy less than two years old who had a stem cell transplant for acute myeloid leukemia, so the T cells may come from the graft donor. Both conserved end residues are part of each CDR3. Each record gives: J gene, V gene, CDR3 protein.

J: TRBJ2-5
V: TRBV28
CDR3: CAGSLYWTGAGETQYF

J: TRBJ2-3
V: TRBV13
CDR3: CASSLLTSGASTDTQYF

J: TRBJ1-2
V: TRBV12-3/TRBV12-4
CDR3: CASSSQDRPLDNYGYTF

J: TRBJ1-1
V: TRBV5-1
CDR3: CASSLAQYTEAFF

J: TRBJ2-2
V: TRBV29-1
CDR3: CSVEGGAGELFF

J: TRBJ1-4
V: TRBV4-3
CDR3: CASSRILYHGEEKLFF

J: TRBJ2-5
V: TRBV4-1
CDR3: CASSPVDYETQYF

J: TRBJ1-5
V: TRBV24-1
CDR3: CATSDGGGPNQPQHF

J: TRBJ2-5
V: TRBV5-1
CDR3: CASSLAFRGRPSGETQYF

J: TRBJ2-3
V: TRBV6-5
CDR3: CASSSARLAGNTDTQYF

J: TRBJ1-1
V: TRBV18
CDR3: CASSPDRGGTEAFF

J: TRBJ1-3
V: TRBV5-5
CDR3: CASSFYSQGDSGNTIYF

J: TRBJ2-7
V: TRBV20-1
CDR3: CSARDLAGDSYEQYF

J: TRBJ2-7
V: TRBV5-1
CDR3: CASSQNWYEQYF

J: TRBJ2-3
V: TRBV11-2
CDR3: CASSLVLKGLAVDTQYF

J: TRBJ1-5
V: TRBV20-1
CDR3: CSARDRPQHF

J: TRBJ1-3
V: TRBV12-3/TRBV12-4
CDR3: CASNSDRVDTIYF

J: TRBJ2-5
V: TRBV6-1
CDR3: CASSEAFGQGAETQYF

J: TRBJ1-2
V: TRBV29-1
CDR3: CSVEEGQGNYGYTF

J: TRBJ2-2
V: TRBV4-3
CDR3: CASSQKRPGELFF

J: TRBJ2-3
V: TRBV5-1
CDR3: CASSLMGQRPTDTQYF

J: TRBJ1-6
V: TRBV5-1
CDR3: CASNKVDGSPLHF

J: TRBJ2-3
V: TRBV7-2
CDR3: CASSSSGRVTDTQYF

J: TRBJ2-1
V: TRBV20-1
CDR3: CSATLAGGPNEQFF

J: TRBJ2-7
V: TRBV27
CDR3: CASSQPGQASYEQYF

J: TRBJ2-5
V: TRBV12-3/TRBV12-4
CDR3: CASSFSDQETQYF

J: TRBJ2-1
V: TRBV30
CDR3: CAFLLAGLAYNEQFF

J: TRBJ1-1
V: TRBV5-1
CDR3: CASSLLRLNTEAFF

J: TRBJ1-1
V: TRBV7-9
CDR3: CASNRGWTEAFF

J: TRBJ2-7
V: TRBV20-1
CDR3: CSASPETGSYEQYF

J: TRBJ2-1
V: TRBV10-3
CDR3: CAISESTGGPPYNEQFF

J: TRBJ1-1
V: TRBV2
CDR3: CASSDDINTEAFF

J: TRBJ1-1
V: TRBV29-1
CDR3: CTTLRGPTEAFF

J: TRBJ1-5
V: TRBV5-6
CDR3: CASSESGQGSQPQHF

J: TRBJ2-1
V: TRBV4-3
CDR3: CASSQVAGATYNEQFF

J: TRBJ2-3
V: TRBV5-1
CDR3: CASSLAVPNTDTQYF

J: TRBJ1-6
V: TRBV9
CDR3: CASSVGSHSPLHF

J: TRBJ1-4
V: TRBV6-6
CDR3: CASSYRQNEKLFF

J: TRBJ2-5
V: TRBV7-2
CDR3: CASSFITGPETQYF

J: TRBJ2-5
V: TRBV20-1
CDR3: CSVIVAREETQYF

J: TRBJ2-1
V: TRBV9
CDR3: CASSAHRQGASEDGEQFF

J: TRBJ2-3
V: TRBV6-5
CDR3: CASSSRLWRESGSDTQYF

J: TRBJ2-1
V: TRBV6-1
CDR3: CASSPVTSGGQEQFF

J: TRBJ2-1
V: TRBV20-1
CDR3: CSARPRTLLYEQFF

J: TRBJ2-2
V: TRBV12-3/TRBV12-4
CDR3: CASSQRGTGELFF

J: TRBJ2-7
V: TRBV6-5
CDR3: CATGRHSYEQYF

J: TRBJ1-2
V: TRBV27
CDR3: CASRPGTGYGYTF

J: TRBJ2-3
V: TRBV20-1
CDR3: CSAGVSGLAATQYF

J: TRBJ1-1
V: TRBV4-3
CDR3: CASSQDPGTNTEAFF

J: TRBJ2-7
V: TRBV20-1
CDR3: CSAYRASSHEQYF

J: TRBJ2-1
V: TRBV11-1
CDR3: CASSWEGGSSQLYNEQFF

J: TRBJ1-2
V: TRBV11-2
CDR3: CASSGQGADYGYTF

J: TRBJ1-1
V: TRBV15
CDR3: CATSRDQSPAEAFF

J: TRBJ2-5
V: TRBV20-1
CDR3: CSARGQNQETQYF

J: TRBJ2-5
V: TRBV11-2
CDR3: CASSLERGRIEAQYF

J: TRBJ2-1
V: TRBV5-5
CDR3: CASSFTSGGINEQFF

J: TRBJ2-7
V: TRBV7-9
CDR3: CASSLPGQGGREQYF

J: TRBJ2-6
V: TRBV6-4
CDR3: CASSLHGAGSGANVLTF